This is a list of T cell receptor beta chains from one sample in a study of blood T cell repertoires in COVID-19. Profiled with immunoSEQ multiplex PCR; TCRdb holds only in-frame clones, not every one. The profile covers fewer than 300,000 clones, with 90% appearing a single time and approximately 1.2% taken by the ten largest. Source material: PBMCs or T cells enriched from blood (not recorded which). The receptors were gathered from a woman in her twenties or thirties who had recovered from COVID-19. Both conserved end residues are part of each CDR3. The order of the fields is clone size, J gene, D gene, V gene, CDR3 protein, CDR3 DNA. A D gene is named only where the DNA matches it firmly. Clone size is shown for a subset of rows, as once, few, many or a class of expanded clone.

clone_size: NA
j_call: TRBJ2-1
d_call: NA
v_call: TRBV21-1
cdr3_aa: CASSAWTGGSSDDSYNEQFF
cdr3_nt: TGTGCCAGCAGCGCTTGGACAGGGGGTTCTAGCGATGACTCCTACAATGAGCAGTTCTTC

clone_size: NA
j_call: TRBJ2-7
d_call: TRBD2
v_call: TRBV18
cdr3_aa: CASSPPGTSLSYEQYF
cdr3_nt: TGTGCCAGCTCACCACCCGGGACTAGTTTGTCCTACGAGCAGTACTTC

clone_size: NA
j_call: TRBJ2-1
d_call: TRBD1
v_call: TRBV24-1
cdr3_aa: CATSDPGRDRTYNEQFF
cdr3_nt: TGTGCCACCAGTGACCCCGGTAGGGACAGAACCTACAATGAGCAGTTCTTC

clone_size: NA
j_call: TRBJ2-7
d_call: TRBD2
v_call: TRBV28
cdr3_aa: CAAGGVTRTGSYEQYF
cdr3_nt: TGTGCCGCGGGAGGAGTGACAAGAACGGGGTCCTACGAGCAGTACTTC

clone_size: NA
j_call: TRBJ1-5
d_call: NA
v_call: TRBV24-1
cdr3_aa: CATSRGSNQPQHF
cdr3_nt: TGTGCCACCAGCAGGGGAAGCAATCAGCCCCAGCATTTT

clone_size: NA
j_call: TRBJ1-1
d_call: NA
v_call: TRBV5-4
cdr3_aa: CASSLQGRNTEAFF
cdr3_nt: TGTGCCAGCAGCTTACAGGGTAGGAACACTGAAGCTTTCTTT

clone_size: NA
j_call: TRBJ2-5
d_call: TRBD2
v_call: TRBV2
cdr3_aa: CASRGTNQETQYF
cdr3_nt: TGTGCCAGCAGGGGGACTAACCAAGAGACCCAGTACTTC

clone_size: once
j_call: TRBJ2-7
d_call: TRBD2
v_call: TRBV30
cdr3_aa: CAWNLAGKSYEQYF
cdr3_nt: TGTGCCTGGAACCTAGCGGGAAAGTCGTACGAGCAGTACTTC

clone_size: NA
j_call: TRBJ2-1
d_call: TRBD2
v_call: TRBV19
cdr3_aa: CASRDPGLAGGDEQFF
cdr3_nt: TGTGCCAGTAGGGACCCCGGACTAGCGGGAGGGGATGAGCAGTTCTTC

clone_size: NA
j_call: TRBJ2-7
d_call: TRBD2
v_call: TRBV7-2
cdr3_aa: CASSLGTTSYEQYF
cdr3_nt: TGTGCCAGCAGTTTGGGGACTACCTCCTACGAGCAGTACTTC

clone_size: NA
j_call: TRBJ2-3
d_call: NA
v_call: TRBV30
cdr3_aa: CAWSSARGVTDTQYF
cdr3_nt: TGTGCCTGGAGTAGCGCCAGGGGGGTCACAGATACGCAGTATTTT